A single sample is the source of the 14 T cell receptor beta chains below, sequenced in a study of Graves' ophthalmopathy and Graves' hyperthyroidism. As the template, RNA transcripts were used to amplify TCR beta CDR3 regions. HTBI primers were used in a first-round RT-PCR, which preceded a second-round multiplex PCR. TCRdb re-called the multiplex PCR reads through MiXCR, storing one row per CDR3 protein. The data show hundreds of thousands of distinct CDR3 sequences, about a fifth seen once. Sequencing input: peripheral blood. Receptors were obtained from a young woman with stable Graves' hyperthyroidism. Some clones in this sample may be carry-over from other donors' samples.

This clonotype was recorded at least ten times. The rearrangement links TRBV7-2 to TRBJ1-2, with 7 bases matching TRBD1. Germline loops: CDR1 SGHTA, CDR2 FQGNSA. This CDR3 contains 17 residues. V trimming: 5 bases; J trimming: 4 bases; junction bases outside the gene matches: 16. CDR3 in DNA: TGTGCCAGCAGCCTTTCAAGGAACAGGGGTCTGACCTATGGCTACACCTTC. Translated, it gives CASSLSRNRGLTYGYTF.

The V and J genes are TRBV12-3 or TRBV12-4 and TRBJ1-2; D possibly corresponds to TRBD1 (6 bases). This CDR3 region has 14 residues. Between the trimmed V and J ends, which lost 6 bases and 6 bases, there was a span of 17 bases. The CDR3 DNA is TGTGCCAGCAGCCGAACCGGGGGGCATGATGGCTACACCTTC. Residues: CASSRTGGHDGYTF.

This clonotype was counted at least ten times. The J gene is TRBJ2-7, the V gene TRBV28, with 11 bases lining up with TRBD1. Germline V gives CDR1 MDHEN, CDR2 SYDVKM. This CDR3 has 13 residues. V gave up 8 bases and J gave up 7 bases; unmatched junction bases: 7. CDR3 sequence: CASRDRGKGEQYF. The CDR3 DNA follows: TGTGCCAGCCGGGACAGGGGGAAGGGGGAGCAGTACTTC.

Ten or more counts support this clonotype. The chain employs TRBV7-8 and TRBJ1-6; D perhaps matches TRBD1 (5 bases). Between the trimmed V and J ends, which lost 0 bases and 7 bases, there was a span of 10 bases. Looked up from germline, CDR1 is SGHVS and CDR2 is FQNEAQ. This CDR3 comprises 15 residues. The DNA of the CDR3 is TGTGCCAGCAGCTTAGCGCTTGGGGGGAATTCACCCCTCCACTTT. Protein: CASSLALGGNSPLHF.

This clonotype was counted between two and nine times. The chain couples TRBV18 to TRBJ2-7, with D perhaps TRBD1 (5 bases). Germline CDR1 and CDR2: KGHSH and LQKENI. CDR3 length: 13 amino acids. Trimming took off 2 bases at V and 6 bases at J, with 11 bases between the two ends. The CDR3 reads CASSPDRSSEQYF. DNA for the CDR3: TGTGCCAGCTCACCAGACAGATCATCCGAGCAGTACTTC.

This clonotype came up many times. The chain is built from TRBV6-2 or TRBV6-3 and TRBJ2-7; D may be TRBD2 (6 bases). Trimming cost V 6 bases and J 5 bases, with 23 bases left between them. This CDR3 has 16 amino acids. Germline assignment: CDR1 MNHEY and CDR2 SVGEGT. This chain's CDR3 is CASRKPGTRGANEQYF. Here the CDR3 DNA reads TGTGCCAGCAGAAAACCAGGGACTCGTGGAGCGAACGAGCAGTACTTC.

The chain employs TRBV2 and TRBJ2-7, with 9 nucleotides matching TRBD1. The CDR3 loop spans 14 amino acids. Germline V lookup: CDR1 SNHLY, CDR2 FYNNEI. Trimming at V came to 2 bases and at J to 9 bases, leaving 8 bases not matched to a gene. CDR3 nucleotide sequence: TGTGCCAGCAGTGAAAGGGACAGGGATACTCGGCAGTACTTC. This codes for CASSERDRDTRQYF.

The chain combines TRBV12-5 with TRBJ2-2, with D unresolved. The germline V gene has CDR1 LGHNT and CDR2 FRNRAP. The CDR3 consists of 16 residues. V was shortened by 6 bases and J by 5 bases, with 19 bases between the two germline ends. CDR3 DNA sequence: TGTGCTAGTGGCCGTGTCGTCGGAGTAGGGACCGGGGAGCTGTTTTTT. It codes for CASGRVVGVGTGELFF. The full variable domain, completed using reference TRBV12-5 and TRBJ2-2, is DARVTQTPRHKVTEMGQEVTMRCQPILGHNTVFWYRQTMMQGLELLAYFRNRAPLDDSGMPKDRFSAEMPDATLATLKIQPSEPRDSAVYFCASGRVVGVGTGELFFGEGSRLTVL.

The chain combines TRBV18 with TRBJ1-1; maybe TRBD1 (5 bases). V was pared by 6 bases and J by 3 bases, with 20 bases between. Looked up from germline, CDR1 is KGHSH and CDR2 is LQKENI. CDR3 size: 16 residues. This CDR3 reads CASSPQGGSRYTEAFF. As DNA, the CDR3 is TGTGCCAGCTCCCCCCAGGGTGGGAGTCGGTACACTGAAGCTTTCTTT.

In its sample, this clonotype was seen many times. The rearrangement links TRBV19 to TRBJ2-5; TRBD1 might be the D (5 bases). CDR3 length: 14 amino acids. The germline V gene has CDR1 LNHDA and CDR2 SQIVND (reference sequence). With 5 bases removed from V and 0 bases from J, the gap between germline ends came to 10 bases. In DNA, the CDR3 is TGTGCCAGTAGTCCAAGACAGTACCAAGAGACCCAGTACTTC. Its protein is CASSPRQYQETQYF.

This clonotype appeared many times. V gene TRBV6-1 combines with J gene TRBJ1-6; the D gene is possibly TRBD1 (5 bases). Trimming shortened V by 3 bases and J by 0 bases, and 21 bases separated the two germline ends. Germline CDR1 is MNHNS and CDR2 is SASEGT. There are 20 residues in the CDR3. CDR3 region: CASSDPTDSPLNSYNSPLHF. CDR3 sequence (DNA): TGTGCCAGCAGTGATCCTACCGACAGTCCCTTAAACTCCTATAATTCACCCCTCCACTTT.

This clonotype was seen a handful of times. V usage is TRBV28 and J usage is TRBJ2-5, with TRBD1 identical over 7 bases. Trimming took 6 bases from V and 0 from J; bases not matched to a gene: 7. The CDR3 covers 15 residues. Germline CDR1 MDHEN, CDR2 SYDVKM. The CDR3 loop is CASSLPGQNQETQYF. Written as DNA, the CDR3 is TGTGCCAGCAGCCTACCGGGACAGAACCAAGAGACCCAGTACTTC. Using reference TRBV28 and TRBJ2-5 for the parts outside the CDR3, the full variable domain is DVKVTQSSRYLVKRTGEKVFLECVQDMDHENMFWYRQDPGLGLRLIYFSYDVKMKEKGDIPEGYSVSREKKERFSLILESASTNQTSMYLCASSLPGQNQETQYFGPGTRLLVL.

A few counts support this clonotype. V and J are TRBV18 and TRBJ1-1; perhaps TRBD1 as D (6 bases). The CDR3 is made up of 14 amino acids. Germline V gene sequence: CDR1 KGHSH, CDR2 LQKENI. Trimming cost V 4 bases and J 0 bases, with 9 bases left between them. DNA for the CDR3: TGTGCCAGCTCACGACAGGAGCTGAACACTGAAGCTTTCTTT. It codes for CASSRQELNTEAFF.

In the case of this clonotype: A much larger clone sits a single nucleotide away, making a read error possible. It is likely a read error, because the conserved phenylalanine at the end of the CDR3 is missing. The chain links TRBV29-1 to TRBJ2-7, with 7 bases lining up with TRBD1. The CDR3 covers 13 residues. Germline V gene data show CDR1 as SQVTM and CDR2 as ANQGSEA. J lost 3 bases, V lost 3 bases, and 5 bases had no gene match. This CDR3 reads CSVEGTADYEQYY. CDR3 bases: TGCAGCGTTGAGGGGACAGCCGACTACGAGCAGTACTAC.